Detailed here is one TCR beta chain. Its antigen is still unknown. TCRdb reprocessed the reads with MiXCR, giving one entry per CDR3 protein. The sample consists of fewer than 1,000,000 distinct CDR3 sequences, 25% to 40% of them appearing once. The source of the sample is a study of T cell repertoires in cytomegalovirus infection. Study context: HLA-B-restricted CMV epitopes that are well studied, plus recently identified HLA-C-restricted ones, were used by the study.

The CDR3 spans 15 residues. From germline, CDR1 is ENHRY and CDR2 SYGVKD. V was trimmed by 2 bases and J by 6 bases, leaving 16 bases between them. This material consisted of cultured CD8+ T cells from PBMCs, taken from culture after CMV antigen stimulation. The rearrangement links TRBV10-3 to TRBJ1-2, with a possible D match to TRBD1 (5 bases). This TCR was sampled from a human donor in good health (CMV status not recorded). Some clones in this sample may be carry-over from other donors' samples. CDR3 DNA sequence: TGTGCCATCAGTGAGCCCATGGGGCGGAGTGATGGCTACACCTTC. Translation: CAISEPMGRSDGYTF.